The 25 T cell receptor beta chains presented below share a single source sample, sequenced in a study of regulatory T cells in long-lasting Graves disease. Indicated time point: newly diagnosed GD, antithyroid drugs for less than 3 months. Scientists built the TCR library using RNA that was extracted from PBMCs. Researchers made TCR beta libraries by using iRepertoire HTBI primers and running Arm-PCR on CDR3 regions. Via MiXCR, TCRdb re-called the multiplex PCR reads, giving one row per CDR3 protein. The table records 420,000 or so distinct CDR3 sequences, 16% of them present only once. The sample was also reused in another study, on T cells in Graves' hyperthyroidism and ophthalmopathy.

The sample in question was peripheral blood mononuclear cells (PBMCs), obtained at new diagnosis, from a patient treated with antithyroid drugs. These receptors were obtained from a young woman with Graves disease.

Ten or more counts support this clonotype. The chain uses TRBV28 and TRBJ1-2, with D possibly TRBD1 on 5 matching bases. The CDR3 loop spans 15 amino acids. From germline, CDR1 is MDHEN and CDR2 SYDVKM. Trimming took 4 bases from V and 6 from J, leaving 18 bases between them. CDR3 sequence reads: CASSSSDSGRHGYTF. The CDR3 DNA reads TGTGCCAGCAGTTCTTCTGACAGCGGGCGCCATGGCTACACCTTC.

The sample holds many counts of this clonotype. The chain links TRBV6-1 to TRBJ1-1; 8 bases line up with TRBD1. The CDR3 has 16 residues. The germline V gene encodes CDR1 MNHNS and CDR2 SASEGT. Germline trimming cut 6 bases from V and 10 bases from J; bases unmatched to any gene: 19. In DNA form, the CDR3 reads TGTGCCAGCAGGGAGACAGGGGCCATGAGGGGACGCGGAGCTTTCTTT. It encodes CASRETGAMRGRGAFF.

As concerns this clonotype: A single base is all that separates this from a far larger clone, so a read error is likely. The CDR3 DNA reads TGTGCCAGCAGCTTAAACCCCGGGACTAGCGCCAAGCAGTACTTC. Its translation: CASSLNPGTSAKQYF. The chain couples TRBV7-3 to TRBJ2-5; 10 positions match TRBD2. The J segment lost 11 bases and the V segment lost 1 base, leaving 10 bases of the junction unmatched. The CDR3 contains 15 residues. Germline V gives CDR1 SGHTA, CDR2 FQGTGA.

This clonotype was detected ten times or more. V and J are TRBV7-3 and TRBJ2-2; tentative D call: TRBD2 (6 bases). CDR3 size: 15 residues. Trimming stripped 2 bases from V and 3 bases from J, with 10 bases between. CDR1 SGHTA and CDR2 FQGTGA come from the germline V gene. CDR3 region: CASSLGVADTGELFF. CDR3 DNA: TGTGCCAGCAGCTTAGGGGTAGCGGACACCGGGGAGCTGTTTTTT.

This clonotype appeared a single time. V and J are TRBV28 and TRBJ2-2; 7 nucleotides align to TRBD2. Trimming at V came to 5 bases and at J to 4 bases, leaving 7 bases not matched to a gene. The CDR3 has 15 amino acids. The germline CDR1 and CDR2 sequences are MDHEN and SYDVKM. CDR3 DNA: TGTGCCAGCAGTACGGGGGGAGGTCTCACCGGGGAGCTGTTTTTT. Translating gives CASSTGGGLTGELFF.

The chain carries TRBV19 and TRBJ2-5; D is ambiguous. Germline CDR1 is LNHDA and CDR2 is SQIVND (reference sequence). This CDR3 is built from 14 residues. Trimming left V 4 bases short and J 5 bases short, with 14 bases between. The CDR3 DNA follows: TGTGCCAGTAGTAACTTGGAGACTGTGGAGACCCAGTACTTC. This sequence encodes CASSNLETVETQYF. The complete variable domain, with remaining parts taken from reference TRBV19 and TRBJ2-5, reads DGGITQSPKYLFRKEGQNVTLSCEQNLNHDAMYWYRQDPGQGLRLIYYSQIVNDFQKGDIAEGYSVSREKKESFPLTVTSAQKNPTAFYLCASSNLETVETQYFGPGTRLLVL.

This clonotype came up a few times. The chain links TRBV20-1 to TRBJ2-4, with D perhaps matching TRBD1 (6 bases). Trimming removed 6 bases from V and 1 base from J, with 10 bases in between. Germline V gene lookup returns CDR1 DFQATT and CDR2 SNEGSKA (reference sequence). This CDR3 is built from 13 residues. This CDR3 reads CSATQGAKNIQYF. The CDR3 nucleotides read TGCAGTGCAACGCAGGGGGCCAAAAACATTCAGTACTTC.

This clonotype has at least ten counts. J is TRBJ2-5 and V is TRBV3-1; the match to TRBD1 covers 8 bases. CDR1 and CDR2 (germline): LGHDT, YNNKEL (reference sequence). The ends lost 2 bases at V and 5 bases at J; junction bases unmatched: 4. The CDR3 consists of 14 residues. CDR3: CASSQPGQGETQYF. The CDR3 DNA reads as TGTGCCAGCAGCCAACCCGGACAGGGCGAGACCCAGTACTTC.

This clonotype has at least ten counts. This chain connects TRBV28 to TRBJ1-5, with a tentative D call TRBD1 (5 bases). The CDR3 is made up of 15 amino acids. Germline CDR1 is MDHEN and CDR2 is SYDVKM. Deletions cut 5 bases from V and 2 bases from J, with 13 bases between. The CDR3 protein is CASSLPRDRNQPQHF. In nucleotides, the CDR3 is TGTGCCAGCAGTCTCCCTAGGGACCGCAATCAGCCCCAGCATTTT.

On this clonotype: A read error is possible here, since a much larger clone lies one base away. The CDR3 loop reads CASSQNRPGQGLVNEQYF. The CDR3 coding sequence is TGTGCCAGCAGCCAAAACAGACCGGGACAGGGATTAGTCAATGAGCAGTACTTC. V usage is TRBV3-1 and J usage is TRBJ2-4, with 9 bases fitting TRBD1. Germline-derived CDR1 and CDR2 are LGHDT and YNNKEL (reference sequence). This CDR3 has 18 amino acids. The V gene end was trimmed by 2 bases and the J gene end by 13 bases; junction bases not matched to a gene: 21.

The chain recombines TRBV30 with TRBJ2-1; D call uncertain. The CDR3 totals 14 residues. V lost 3 bases and J lost 0, with 9 bases in between. Germline V lookup: CDR1 GTSNPN, CDR2 SVGIG (reference sequence). The CDR3 sequence: CAWRGRSSYNEQFF. CDR3 DNA sequence: TGTGCCTGGAGAGGGCGGAGCTCCTACAATGAGCAGTTCTTC.

The J gene is TRBJ2-5, the V gene TRBV4-1; 13 bases align to TRBD2. Germline loops: CDR1 MGHRA, CDR2 YSYEKL. V was pared by 3 bases and J by 4 bases, with 5 bases of the junction left unmatched. CDR3 size: 16 residues. The CDR3 region has the DNA TGCGCCAGCAGCCAGTGGACTAGCGGGGGATCAGAGACCCAGTACTTC. Translation: CASSQWTSGGSETQYF.

With regard to this clonotype: The limits of the CDR3 on the DNA are not certain, so only TCRdb's listed CDR3 is given. V and J are TRBV11-2 and TRBJ1-4; the table's D call, TRBD1, was not checked against the DNA. Germline CDR1 and CDR2: SGHAT and FQNNGV. The CDR3 is 17 residues long, counting both termini. The CDR3 is CASSLWGSGQGAEKLFF.

This clonotype was observed at least ten times. The chain combines TRBV6-5 with TRBJ1-5; weak D call: TRBD1 (5 bases). V lost 0 bases to trimming and J lost 6 bases, with 18 bases between them. Germline values: CDR1 MNHEY, CDR2 SVGAGI. This CDR3 comprises 17 residues. The CDR3 region has the DNA TGTGCCAGCAGTTACTCGTTTCCAGGGCAAGGTATTCAGCCCCAGCATTTT. It codes for CASSYSFPGQGIQPQHF.

The J gene is TRBJ2-7, the V gene TRBV2; no clear D gene. The CDR3 is 13 amino acids. V lost 7 bases and J 2 bases, leaving 12 bases between the germline ends. Per germline, CDR1 SNHLY and CDR2 FYNNEI. DNA for the CDR3: TGTGCCAGCAAATGGATGGGCACCTACGAGCAGTACTTC. Protein: CASKWMGTYEQYF.

This clonotype was seen a handful of times. The CDR3 is CSARSLGGETQYF. The CDR3 DNA is TGCAGTGCTAGATCGCTGGGGGGAGAGACCCAGTACTTC. This chain links TRBV20-1 with TRBJ2-5, with D perhaps matching TRBD2 (6 bases). V gave up 2 bases and J gave up 4 bases, with 11 bases separating them. This CDR3 is built from 13 residues. The germline CDR1 and CDR2 sequences are DFQATT and SNEGSKA (reference sequence).

This clonotype was recorded a few times. The rearrangement joins TRBV7-9 to TRBJ1-2, with TRBD1 matching over 7 bases. V dropped 6 bases and J dropped 7; count of bases not matched to a gene: 8. The CDR3 totals 13 residues. CDR1 SEHNR and CDR2 FQNEAQ come from the germline V gene (reference sequence). In DNA, the CDR3 is TGTGCCAGCAGATTGGACAGGCCGGGTGGCTACACCTTC. It translates to CASRLDRPGGYTF.

This clonotype was observed a handful of times. The chain carries TRBV5-6 and TRBJ2-5; D is possibly TRBD1 (6 bases). V was shortened by 3 bases and J by 4 bases, with 16 bases between the two germline ends. Germline CDR1 SGHDT, CDR2 YYEEEE. The CDR3 runs to 15 residues. The DNA of the CDR3 is TGTGCCAGCAGCTCCGAGACAGGAAACGGAGAGACCCAGTACTTC. Protein sequence: CASSSETGNGETQYF.

The chain couples TRBV18 to TRBJ1-4; D not certain. The CDR3 consists of 14 residues. V was clipped by 3 bases and J by 5 bases, with 10 bases between them. Germline lookup yields CDR1 KGHSH and CDR2 LQKENI. CDR3 in DNA: TGTGCCAGCTCACCGGAATATGCCAATGAAAAACTGTTTTTT. It translates to CASSPEYANEKLFF.

This rearrangement joins TRBV27 to TRBJ2-7, with unresolved D. The germline V gene has CDR1 MNHEY and CDR2 SMNVEV (reference sequence). The CDR3 is 16 amino acids. V lost 2 bases and J lost 0, with 14 bases in between. The CDR3 sequence: CASSLGPGRYSYEQYF. For the CDR3, the DNA is TGTGCCAGCAGTTTAGGCCCGGGCCGCTACTCCTACGAGCAGTACTTC.

This clonotype was seen ten or more times. DNA of the CDR3: TGTGCCAGCAGCTTGGAGGGGCCAAATCAGCCCCAGCATTTT. Translated: CASSLEGPNQPQHF. V is TRBV3-1 and J is TRBJ1-5; tentatively, D is TRBD1 (5 bases). The CDR3 runs to 14 residues. V gave up 5 bases and J gave up 4 bases, with 12 bases separating them. The germline V gene encodes CDR1 LGHDT and CDR2 YNNKEL (reference sequence).

This clonotype was detected many times. The chain uses TRBV28 and TRBJ2-3; D call uncertain. The CDR3 spans 12 residues. Looked up from germline, CDR1 is MDHEN and CDR2 is SYDVKM. Trimming stripped 10 bases from V and 5 bases from J, with 13 bases between. The CDR3: CATNSRGDTQYF. The CDR3 bases are TGTGCCACTAACAGTCGTGGAGATACGCAGTATTTT.

This clonotype showed up many times. The chain carries TRBV2 and TRBJ1-5; 7 nucleotides line up with TRBD1. The CDR3 spans 15 residues. Trimming at V came to 4 bases and at J to 0 bases, leaving 3 bases not matched to a gene. Germline V gene lookup returns CDR1 SNHLY and CDR2 FYNNEI. This CDR3 is CASSGGQYSNQPQHF. The CDR3 DNA reads as TGTGCCAGCAGTGGGGGACAGTATAGCAATCAGCCCCAGCATTTT.

This clonotype was seen at least ten times. J is TRBJ1-1 and V is TRBV27; 9 bases map to TRBD1. Per the germline V gene, CDR1 is MNHEY and CDR2 is SMNVEV (reference sequence). Trimming cost V 3 bases and J 2 bases; bases outside gene matches: 4. The length of the CDR3 is 15 residues. CDR3 nucleotides: TGTGCCAGCAGTTTTGGGACAGGGCCAAACACTGAAGCTTTCTTT. This codes for CASSFGTGPNTEAFF.

This clonotype was detected ten times or more. CDR3 loop: CASSSPTSGSRGRSTDTQYF. CDR3 sequence (DNA): TGTGCCAGCAGCTCTCCGACTAGCGGGAGCCGGGGGAGGAGCACAGATACGCAGTATTTT. V is TRBV2 and J is TRBJ2-3; 12 bases are a match to TRBD2. V lost 6 bases to trimming and J lost 0 bases; unmatched junction nucleotides: 16. The germline gives CDR1 SNHLY, CDR2 FYNNEI. This CDR3 spans 20 amino acids.